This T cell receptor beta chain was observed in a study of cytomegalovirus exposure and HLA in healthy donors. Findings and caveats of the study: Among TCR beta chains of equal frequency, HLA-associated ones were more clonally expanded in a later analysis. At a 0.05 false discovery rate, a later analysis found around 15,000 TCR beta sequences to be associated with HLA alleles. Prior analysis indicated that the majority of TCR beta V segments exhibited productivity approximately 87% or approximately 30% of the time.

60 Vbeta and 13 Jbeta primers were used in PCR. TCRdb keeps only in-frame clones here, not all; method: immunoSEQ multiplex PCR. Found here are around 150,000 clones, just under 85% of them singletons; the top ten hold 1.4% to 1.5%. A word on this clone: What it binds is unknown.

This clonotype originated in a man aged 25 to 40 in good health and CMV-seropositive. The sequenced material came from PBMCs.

CDR3 sequence: CASSYTENTEAFF. The CDR3 DNA reads TGTGCCAGCAGCTATACAGAGAACACTGAAGCTTTCTTT. The chain has TRBV7-9 and TRBJ1-1, with D unclear. This CDR3 is 13 amino acids long. The germline V gene has CDR1 SEHNR and CDR2 FQNEAQ (reference sequence). V was shortened by 4 bases and J by 1 base, with 7 bases between the two germline ends.